Shown below are 7 T cell receptor beta chains from a single sample sequenced in a study of cytomegalovirus exposure and HLA in healthy donors. Both 60 Vbeta primers and 13 Jbeta primers went into the PCR. Method: immunoSEQ multiplex PCR; TCRdb's copy keeps in-frame clones and lacks some. The sample lists 90,000 to 120,000 clones, approximately 74% occurring once. The sample taken for sequencing was PBMCs. The receptors here all came from a woman aged 40 to 55 in good health and CMV-seropositive.

V and J are TRBV4-1 and TRBJ1-4; no definite D call. V was trimmed by 2 bases and J by 8 bases, leaving 6 bases between them. The CDR3 length is 12 residues. Germline V CDR1 and CDR2: MGHRA, YSYEKL. CDR3 nucleotides: TGCGCCAGCAGCCAACCCTTCGAAAAACTGTTTTTT. Its translation: CASSQPFEKLFF.

The chain's CDR3 is CAWSAAGGAWEQFF. In nucleotides, the CDR3 is TGTGCCTGGAGTGCAGCGGGAGGCGCGTGGGAGCAGTTCTTC. J is TRBJ2-1 and V is TRBV30; the match to TRBD2 covers 9 bases. V lost 1 base to trimming and J lost 10 bases; unmatched junction nucleotides: 8. This CDR3 is 14 amino acids long. Germline V gene sequence: CDR1 GTSNPN, CDR2 SVGIG (reference sequence).

This clone occurred a few times. V and J are TRBV6-5 and TRBJ1-1; D possibly corresponds to TRBD1 (6 bases). This CDR3 has 14 residues. Germline values: CDR1 MNHEY, CDR2 SVGAGI. Trimming removed 7 bases from V and 0 bases from J, with 12 bases in between. CDR3 DNA sequence: TGTGCCAGCAAGATACAGGGACTGAACACTGAAGCTTTCTTT. It encodes CASKIQGLNTEAFF.

V gene TRBV6-6 combines with J gene TRBJ1-2; D perhaps matches TRBD1 (6 bases). Germline loops: CDR1 MNHNY, CDR2 SVGAGI (reference sequence). The CDR3 length is 14 residues. The V end lost 5 bases, the J end lost 4 bases, and 14 bases lay between the germline ends. CDR3 DNA: TGTGCCAGCAGTATAGACGGACAGTTCTATGGCTACACCTTC. Its translation: CASSIDGQFYGYTF.

The chain combines TRBV7-3 with TRBJ2-1; TRBD1 aligns across 10 bases. The V gene's germline CDR1 is SGHTA and CDR2 FQGTGA. Trimming removed 5 bases from V and 8 bases from J; junction bases left unmatched: 3. This CDR3 has 13 amino acids. This chain's CDR3 is CASSRQGADEQFF. The DNA for the CDR3 is TGTGCCAGCAGCCGACAGGGGGCAGATGAGCAGTTCTTC.

Only one count was recorded for this clone. The rearrangement links TRBV27 to TRBJ2-5, with TRBD1 as a possible D gene (6 bases). The length of the CDR3 is 15 residues. Germline CDR1 is MNHEY and CDR2 is SMNVEV (reference sequence). Trimming removed 0 bases from V and 5 bases from J, with 13 bases in between. The CDR3 here is CASSLSGTTFETQYF. CDR3 bases: TGTGCCAGCAGTTTATCAGGGACAACGTTCGAGACCCAGTACTTC.

This rearrangement joins TRBV30 to TRBJ1-1; 11 nucleotides align to TRBD1. V lost 2 bases, J lost 4 bases, and 9 bases stayed unmatched. Germline CDR1 GTSNPN, CDR2 SVGIG (reference sequence). This CDR3 spans 16 amino acids. The CDR3 DNA sequence: TGTGCCTGGAGTTGGATCTACGGGACAGGGGGCACTGAAGCTTTCTTT. As protein: CAWSWIYGTGGTEAFF.